These 26 T cell receptor beta chains were sequenced from one sample in a study of Graves' ophthalmopathy and Graves' hyperthyroidism. Transcripts of RNA were the source for amplifying TCR beta CDR3 regions. Second-round multiplex PCR came after a first-round RT-PCR that employed HTBI primers. From the multiplex PCR reads, TCRdb called clonotypes with MiXCR, one entry per CDR3 protein. The sample consists of about 220,000 distinct CDR3 sequences, around a fifth of them appearing once. The material sequenced was peripheral blood. These receptor sequences come from a woman between 45 and 65 years old with Graves' ophthalmopathy.

This clonotype was counted a single time. The genes are TRBV6-1 and TRBJ1-3; maybe TRBD1 (5 bases). Germline V lookup: CDR1 MNHNS, CDR2 SASEGT. V lost 6 bases and J lost 2, with 14 bases in between. This CDR3 is built from 15 residues. As DNA, the CDR3 is TGTGCCAGCAGCCCACGAGGACACGCTGGAAACACCATATATTTT. This sequence encodes CASSPRGHAGNTIYF.

This clonotype was seen at least ten times. V is TRBV20-1 and J is TRBJ2-7; 11 bases map to TRBD2. The CDR3 is made up of 13 amino acids. Germline CDR1 DFQATT, CDR2 SNEGSKA (reference sequence). With 6 bases clipped from V and 4 bases from J, the junction kept 5 bases outside the gene matches. The chain's CDR3 is CSAGTSGIYEQYF. In DNA form, the CDR3 reads TGCAGTGCGGGGACTAGCGGAATATACGAGCAGTACTTC.

This clonotype was picked up many times. The chain carries TRBV7-2 and TRBJ1-6; D remains ambiguous. The CDR3 sequence is 14 residues long. The V gene lost 2 bases and the J gene lost 15 bases, with 17 bases spanning the gap. Germline CDR1 is SGHTA and CDR2 is FQGNSA. CDR3 residues: CASSLIGQALGLHF. The CDR3 DNA follows: TGTGCCAGCAGCTTAATCGGCCAGGCCCTGGGCCTCCACTTT. The full variable domain, its missing parts supplied by reference TRBV7-2 and TRBJ1-6, is GAGVSQSPSNKVTEKGKDVELRCDPISGHTALYWYRQSLGQGLEFLIYFQGNSAPDKSGLPSDRFSAERTGGSVSTLTIQRTQQEDSAVYLCASSLIGQALGLHFGNGTRLTVT.

This clonotype was observed at least ten times. This chain uses TRBV5-1 with TRBJ2-7; 7 nucleotides line up with TRBD1. With 0 bases clipped from V and 2 bases from J, the junction kept 5 bases outside the gene matches. The germline V gene encodes CDR1 SGHRS and CDR2 YFSETQ. The CDR3 covers 15 residues. CDR3 nucleotides: TGCGCCAGCAGCTTGGGGGACAGAATACCCTACGAGCAGTACTTC. Protein: CASSLGDRIPYEQYF.

This clonotype was counted at least ten times. CDR3 sequence: CASRTSNHEQYF. CDR3 coding DNA: TGTGCCAGCAGAACGTCGAACCACGAGCAGTACTTC. The V and J genes are TRBV28 and TRBJ2-7; the D is unclear. CDR1 is MDHEN, CDR2 SYDVKM, per germline. V was trimmed by 6 bases and J by 5 bases, leaving 11 bases between them. This CDR3 region has 12 residues.

This clonotype was detected many times. This rearrangement joins TRBV27 to TRBJ2-7, with TRBD1 identical over 9 bases. The CDR3 is 15 amino acids. The germline V gene has CDR1 MNHEY and CDR2 SMNVEV (reference sequence). V dropped 5 bases and J dropped 2; count of bases not matched to a gene: 7. As DNA, the CDR3 is TGTGCCAGCAGTCCTGCGGGACAGGGCACCTACGAGCAGTACTTC. Protein product: CASSPAGQGTYEQYF.

About this clonotype: This sequence may be a read error, since a much larger clone differs from it by one base. The rearrangement joins TRBV7-2 to TRBJ1-6; D unclear. CDR1 and CDR2 from the germline V gene are SGHTA and FQGNSA. The CDR3 sequence is 14 residues long. CDR3 residues: CASILIGQALGLHF. CDR3 coding DNA: TGTGCCAGCATCTTAATCGGCCAGGCCCTGGGCCTCCACTTT.

This clonotype has at least ten counts. J is TRBJ1-1 and V is TRBV2; no definite D call. The CDR3 contains 12 residues. Germline V gives CDR1 SNHLY, CDR2 FYNNEI. With 6 bases removed from V and 3 bases from J, the gap between germline ends came to 8 bases. The CDR3, as DNA: TGTGCCAGCAGCCCGCTGTACACTGAAGCTTTCTTT. Its protein product is CASSPLYTEAFF. The variable domain in full, completed from reference TRBV2 and TRBJ1-1, reads EPEVTQTPSHQVTQMGQEVILRCVPISNHLYFYWYRQILGQKVEFLVSFYNNEISEKSEIFDDQFSVERPDGSNFTLKIRSTKLEDSAMYFCASSPLYTEAFFGQGTRLTVV.

This clonotype came up a few times. The rearrangement uses TRBV20-1 and TRBJ2-7, with 7 bases identical to TRBD1. In germline, CDR1 is DFQATT, CDR2 SNEGSKA (reference sequence). The CDR3 runs 14 residues. Trimming at V came to 1 base and at J to 4 bases, leaving 7 bases not matched to a gene. The CDR3 DNA follows: TGCAGTGCTAGAGCTCGAGACAGGGTTTACGAGCAGTACTTC. Its protein is CSARARDRVYEQYF.

This clonotype has ten or more counts. The rearrangement links TRBV13 to TRBJ1-2; D is perhaps TRBD1 (5 bases). Trimming left V 3 bases short and J 2 bases short, with 16 bases between. Germline CDR1 and CDR2: PRHDT and FYEKMQ (reference sequence). The CDR3 covers 16 residues. CDR3 in amino acids: CASSFGLGASNYGYTF. The CDR3 DNA sequence: TGTGCCAGCAGCTTTGGTCTAGGGGCGTCAAACTATGGCTACACCTTC.

This clonotype was picked up many times. V gene TRBV14 combines with J gene TRBJ2-6, with D unclear. This CDR3 is built from 16 residues. Germline CDR1 reads SGHDN; CDR2 reads FVKESK. The ends were cut back, 1 base at V and 2 bases at J, with 9 bases in the middle. The DNA of the CDR3 is TGTGCCAGCAGCCAAGTAGGTTGGACTGGGGCCAACGTCCTGACTTTC. It translates to CASSQVGWTGANVLTF.

This clonotype was observed at least ten times. The chain joins TRBV6-1 to TRBJ1-5; a possible D gene is TRBD1 (6 bases). Germline V lookup: CDR1 MNHNS, CDR2 SASEGT. The CDR3 contains 16 residues. Deletions cut 0 bases from V and 4 bases from J, with 13 bases between. The CDR3 nucleotides are TGTGCCAGCAGTGAAGCTTCGGGGGCGGGTAATCAGCCCCAGCATTTT. As protein: CASSEASGAGNQPQHF.

This clonotype came up many times. This may come from a read error, since a much larger clone is one base off. The DNA for the CDR3 is TGTGCCAGCAGCTTATCGGGGGGCAATTCACCCCTCCACTTT. This encodes CASSLSGGNSPLHF. This sequence joins TRBV7-3 and TRBJ1-6; tentative D call: TRBD1 (6 bases). Germline V gene sequence: CDR1 SGHTA, CDR2 FQGTGA. CDR3 size: 14 residues. The V end lost 2 bases, the J end lost 7 bases, and 9 bases lay between the germline ends.

This chain joins TRBV28 and TRBJ2-7; the D gene is possibly TRBD2 (6 bases). CDR3 length: 17 amino acids. With 5 bases removed from V and 1 base from J, the gap between germline ends came to 21 bases. CDR1 and CDR2 from the germline V gene are MDHEN and SYDVKM. The chain's CDR3 is CASSNELVGGPSYEQYF. CDR3 nucleotides: TGTGCCAGCAGTAACGAACTAGTGGGAGGCCCTTCCTACGAGCAGTACTTC.

This clonotype has a count of ten or more. The chain has TRBV5-1 and TRBJ1-1, with a tentative D call TRBD1 (6 bases). V lost 0 bases and J 7 bases, leaving 13 bases between the germline ends. CDR3 length: 14 residues. Germline V gene sequence: CDR1 SGHRS, CDR2 YFSETQ. The CDR3 is CASSLVGGAGEAFF. DNA for the CDR3: TGCGCCAGCAGCTTGGTCGGGGGCGCTGGTGAAGCTTTCTTT. Full variable domain (remainder filled in from reference TRBV5-1 and TRBJ1-1): KAGVTQTPRYLIKTRGQQVTLSCSPISGHRSVSWYQQTPGQGLQFLFEYFSETQRNKGNFPGRFSGRQFSNSRSEMNVSTLELGDSALYLCASSLVGGAGEAFFGQGTRLTVV.

In regard to this clonotype: A read error may account for a junction end that differs from germline. V is TRBV12-3 or TRBV12-4 and J is TRBJ2-5; a possible D gene is TRBD2 (5 bases). This CDR3 spans 13 amino acids. The CDR3, as DNA: TGTGCCAGCAGTTTAGCGTCCGGGCTAGCCCCGTGGTTC. Its translation is CASSLASGLAPWF.

This chain uses TRBV7-8 with TRBJ2-5; D possibly corresponds to TRBD2 (6 bases). The CDR3 consists of 15 residues. Trimming shortened V by 0 bases and J by 3 bases, and 11 bases separated the two germline ends. CDR1 and CDR2 from the germline V gene are SGHVS and FQNEAQ. The CDR3 region is CASSLAGGAKETQYF. CDR3 DNA sequence: TGTGCCAGCAGCTTAGCGGGGGGAGCGAAAGAGACCCAGTACTTC.

This clonotype was recorded many times. The chain couples TRBV14 to TRBJ1-1; TRBD1 is a possible D gene (6 bases). The CDR3 consists of 14 residues. Germline V gene data show CDR1 as SGHDN and CDR2 as FVKESK. The V end lost 2 bases, the J end lost 3 bases, and 10 bases lay between the germline ends. CDR3 in DNA: TGTGCCAGCAGCCAATCGAGGGGGTACACTGAAGCTTTCTTT. It is translated as CASSQSRGYTEAFF. The full variable domain, rest sourced from reference TRBV14 and TRBJ1-1, is EAGVTQFPSHSVIEKGQTVTLRCDPISGHDNLYWYRRVMGKEIKFLLHFVKESKQDESGMPNNRFLAERTGGTYSTLKVQPAELEDSGVYFCASSQSRGYTEAFFGQGTRLTVV.

There are a few counts of this clonotype. The chain links TRBV9 to TRBJ2-7; D gene ambiguous. CDR3 length: 14 amino acids. Germline V CDR1 and CDR2: SGDLS, YYNGEE. V lost 0 bases to trimming and J lost 6 bases, with 13 bases between them. Written as DNA, the CDR3 is TGTGCCAGCAGCGTAGGGGGTTTCTTTGGCGAGCAGTACTTC. Translating gives CASSVGGFFGEQYF. Full variable domain (outside the CDR3, taken from reference TRBV9 and TRBJ2-7): DSGVTQTPKHLITATGQRVTLRCSPRSGDLSVYWYQQSLDQGLQFLIQYYNGEERAKGNILERFSAQQFPDLHSELNLSSLELGDSALYFCASSVGGFFGEQYFGPGTRLTVT.

This clonotype was observed a handful of times. Possible read error: a much larger clone is one base away. A read error is likely, as this CDR3 ends without the conserved phenylalanine or tryptophan. The V and J genes are TRBV20-1 and TRBJ2-7; TRBD2 is a possible D gene (5 bases). V lost 5 bases to trimming and J lost 3 bases, with 14 bases between them. The CDR3 contains 13 residues. Germline CDR1 reads DFQATT; CDR2 reads SNEGSKA (reference sequence). The CDR3 sequence is CSARGHSDYEQYL. The CDR3 DNA follows: TGCAGTGCTCGCGGGCACAGCGACTACGAGCAGTACCTC.

This clonotype was seen repeatedly, ten times or more. The V gene is TRBV6-5, the J gene TRBJ2-7, with D maybe TRBD1 (6 bases). The CDR3 runs 14 residues. Germline CDR1 and CDR2: MNHEY and SVGAGI. The ends were cut back, 4 bases at V and 3 bases at J, with 13 bases in the middle. DNA for the CDR3: TGTGCCAGCAGTTTCGAAGGGGGATTCTACGAGCAGTACTTC. It is translated as CASSFEGGFYEQYF.

This clonotype was seen at least ten times. The rearrangement joins TRBV28 to TRBJ1-2; 7 bases fit TRBD1. V shed 5 bases and J 0 bases; nucleotides not matched to a gene: 21. This CDR3 region has 20 residues. The germline gives CDR1 MDHEN, CDR2 SYDVKM. As DNA, the CDR3 is TGTGCCAGCAGTCACACCATTACAGGGGTCCGAAGTAAAGCTAACTATGGCTACACCTTC. Protein: CASSHTITGVRSKANYGYTF.

This clonotype came up a few times. The rearrangement links TRBV20-1 to TRBJ2-1; 10 nucleotides line up with TRBD2. V shed 0 bases and J 9 bases; nucleotides not matched to a gene: 8. The CDR3 is 15 amino acids. Germline V gene lookup returns CDR1 DFQATT and CDR2 SNEGSKA (reference sequence). Here the CDR3 reads CSARDLLAGEFEQFF. Written as DNA, the CDR3 is TGCAGTGCTAGAGATCTTCTAGCGGGAGAGTTTGAGCAGTTCTTC.

To note about this clonotype: An end of the junction does not agree with germline; a read error may underlie this. This chain connects TRBV6-2 or TRBV6-3 to TRBJ2-7; TRBD2 aligns across 15 bases. The CDR3 has 18 amino acids. CDR1 is MNHEY and CDR2 is SVGEGT in the germline V gene. The CDR3 is CACSYTRTSGRAWYEQYF. CDR3 coding DNA: TGTGCCTGCAGTTACACGAGGACTAGCGGGAGGGCCTGGTACGAGCAGTACTTC.

At least ten counts were recorded for this clonotype. This chain links TRBV12-5 with TRBJ2-6; maybe TRBD2 (6 bases). The V gene's germline CDR1 is LGHNT and CDR2 FRNRAP. The CDR3 loop spans 16 amino acids. The V end was cut by 5 bases, the J end by 1 base, with 12 bases between. CDR3 region: CASGPGLTSGANVLTF. The CDR3, as DNA: TGTGCTAGTGGTCCGGGACTGACTTCTGGGGCCAACGTCCTGACTTTC.

This clonotype was seen repeatedly, ten times or more. This sequence joins TRBV4-1 and TRBJ2-7, with 7 bases that match TRBD1. The V and J ends lost 5 bases and 3 bases, in that order; junction bases with no gene match: 10. The CDR3 has 15 residues. Germline-derived CDR1 and CDR2 are MGHRA and YSYEKL. This CDR3 reads CASSTRTGRDYEQYF. The CDR3 DNA reads TGCGCCAGCAGCACAAGGACAGGTAGAGACTACGAGCAGTACTTC.